This T cell receptor beta chain was observed in a study of long-term antiretroviral therapy in people with HIV. Study at large: Collection of the earliest samples took place about a decade ahead of the 2015 immediate-ART recommendation.

About this clone itself: Antigen: not known.

Study observations and caveats: Clones expanded before ART dominated the repertoire at all time points.

Survey-level resolution applied to immunoSEQ assay v3.0. Profiled with immunoSEQ multiplex PCR; TCRdb holds only in-frame clones, not every one. This sample has about 28,000 clones; around 84% occur once, and the top ten carry approximately 4.8%. Germline loops: CDR1 LNHNV, CDR2 YYDKDF (reference sequence). The CDR3 spans 15 residues. Trimming removed 5 bases at V and 4 bases at J, with 17 bases between. The specimen was unsorted PBMCs, collected 0.8 years after starting antiretroviral therapy. The sequence came from a woman under 40 with HIV. The chain links TRBV15 to TRBJ2-5, with D maybe TRBD1 (5 bases). CDR3 DNA: TGTGCCACCAGCCCCGCGGCAGGGCTGGGAGAGACCCAGTACTTC. Residues: CATSPAAGLGETQYF.